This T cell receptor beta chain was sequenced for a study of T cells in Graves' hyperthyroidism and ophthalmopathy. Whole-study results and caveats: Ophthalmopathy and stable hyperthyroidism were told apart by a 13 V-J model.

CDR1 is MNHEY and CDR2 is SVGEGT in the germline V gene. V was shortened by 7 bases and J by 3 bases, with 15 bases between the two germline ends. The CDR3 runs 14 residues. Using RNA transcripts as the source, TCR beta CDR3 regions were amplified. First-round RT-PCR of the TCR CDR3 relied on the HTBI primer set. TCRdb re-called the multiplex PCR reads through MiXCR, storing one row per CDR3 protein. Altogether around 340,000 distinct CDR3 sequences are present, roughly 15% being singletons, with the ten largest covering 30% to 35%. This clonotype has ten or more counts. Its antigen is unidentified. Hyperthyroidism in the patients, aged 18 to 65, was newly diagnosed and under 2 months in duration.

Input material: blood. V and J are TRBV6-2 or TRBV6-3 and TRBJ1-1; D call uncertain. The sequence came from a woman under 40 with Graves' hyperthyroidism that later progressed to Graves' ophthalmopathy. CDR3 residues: CASTAGGWDTEAFF. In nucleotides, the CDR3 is TGTGCCAGCACCGCGGGCGGGTGGGACACTGAAGCTTTCTTT.